These 18 T cell receptor beta chains were sequenced from one sample in a study of blood T cell repertoires in COVID-19. Some clones are missing from TCRdb's copy, which holds only in-frame ones; the method was immunoSEQ multiplex PCR. The sample has under 300,000 clones; approximately 84% are singletons. Specimen: peripheral blood. Receptor source: a human donor with COVID-19, enrolled during active disease. The donor label of this sample is uncertain.

The chain carries TRBV29-1 and TRBJ2-5; 10 nucleotides align to TRBD2. The ends lost 2 bases at V and 4 bases at J; junction bases unmatched: 4. The CDR3 extends over 14 amino acids. From germline, CDR1 is SQVTM and CDR2 ANQGSEA. The CDR3 is CSVEPAGGPETQYF. CDR3 DNA: TGCAGCGTTGAACCAGCGGGAGGGCCAGAGACCCAGTACTTC. The complete variable domain, with remaining parts taken from reference TRBV29-1 and TRBJ2-5, reads SAVISQKPSRDICQRGTSLTIQCQVDSQVTMMFWYRQQPGQSLTLIATANQGSEATYESGFVIDKFPISRPNLTFSTLTVSNMSPEDSSIYLCSVEPAGGPETQYFGPGTRLLVL.

The chain employs TRBV10-2 and TRBJ2-2; TRBD1 agrees at 7 bases. The CDR3 is made up of 14 amino acids. The germline V gene encodes CDR1 WSHSY and CDR2 SAAADI. J gave up 3 bases and V 4 bases, and 2 bases lay outside the gene matches. The CDR3: CASSVGTDTGELFF. CDR3 bases: TGCGCCAGCAGTGTCGGGACAGACACCGGGGAGCTGTTTTTT.

This chain joins TRBV28 and TRBJ1-5; 7 nucleotides match TRBD1. The CDR3 has 15 amino acids. Looked up from germline, CDR1 is MDHEN and CDR2 is SYDVKM. Trimming cost V 1 base and J 4 bases; bases outside gene matches: 4. This chain's CDR3 is CASSLYRGDNQPQHF. The CDR3 DNA is TGTGCCAGCAGTTTATACAGGGGAGATAATCAGCCCCAGCATTTT.

This rearrangement joins TRBV19 to TRBJ1-5; 7 positions agree with TRBD1. Germline V lookup: CDR1 LNHDA, CDR2 SQIVND (reference sequence). V lost 3 bases to trimming and J lost 6 bases; unmatched junction nucleotides: 17. This CDR3 spans 18 amino acids. The CDR3 nucleotides read TGTGCCAGTAGTATTTATAATGGAATCCGACAGGGAGGTCAGCCCCAGCATTTT. This gives the protein CASSIYNGIRQGGQPQHF. Full variable domain (remainder filled in from reference TRBV19 and TRBJ1-5): DGGITQSPKYLFRKEGQNVTLSCEQNLNHDAMYWYRQDPGQGLRLIYYSQIVNDFQKGDIAEGYSVSREKKESFPLTVTSAQKNPTAFYLCASSIYNGIRQGGQPQHFGDGTRLSIL.

This clone was detected only once. V and J are TRBV27 and TRBJ2-7; D might be TRBD2 (7 bases). Germline assignment: CDR1 MNHEY and CDR2 SMNVEV (reference sequence). Trimming cost V 3 bases and J 5 bases, with 11 bases left between them. The CDR3 totals 13 residues. CDR3 amino acids: CASSFQGRDEQYF. CDR3 sequence (DNA): TGTGCCAGCAGTTTTCAGGGGAGGGACGAGCAGTACTTC.

A word on this clone: The sample contains more than one DNA sequence encoding this CDR3. The rearrangement uses TRBV7-2 and TRBJ1-1; D is undetermined. The V end lost 4 bases, the J end lost 1 base, and 7 bases lay between the germline ends. Germline V gives CDR1 SGHTA, CDR2 FQGNSA. The CDR3 contains 13 residues. CDR3 residues: CASSSLWNTEAFF. The CDR3 DNA reads TGTGCCAGCAGCTCCCTTTGGAACACTGAAGCTTTCTTT.

The CDR3, as DNA: TGCAGCGTACCCCTAGCGGGAGTCTCAGAGACCCAGTACTTC. This gives the protein CSVPLAGVSETQYF. The chain combines TRBV29-1 with TRBJ2-5; 10 bases fit TRBD2. Germline loops: CDR1 SQVTM, CDR2 ANQGSEA. V shed 6 bases and J 4 bases; nucleotides not matched to a gene: 8. The CDR3 runs to 14 residues. Together with reference TRBV29-1 and TRBJ2-5, the CDR3 gives the full variable domain: SAVISQKPSRDICQRGTSLTIQCQVDSQVTMMFWYRQQPGQSLTLIATANQGSEATYESGFVIDKFPISRPNLTFSTLTVSNMSPEDSSIYLCSVPLAGVSETQYFGPGTRLLVL.

Regarding this clone: Other DNA variants within this sample encode the same CDR3. The CDR3 nucleotides read TGTGCCAGCAGCCCGGGGACAGGCAATCAGCCCCAGCATTTT. It yields the protein CASSPGTGNQPQHF. This chain uses TRBV7-6 with TRBJ1-5, with 7 bases lining up with TRBD1. The V gene's germline CDR1 is SGHVS and CDR2 FNYEAQ. The length of the CDR3 is 14 residues. The trim removed 5 bases at V and 2 bases at J, leaving 3 bases unmatched.

The rearrangement joins TRBV30 to TRBJ1-2; tentative D call: TRBD1 (6 bases). Germline V gene sequence: CDR1 GTSNPN, CDR2 SVGIG (reference sequence). V was shortened by 5 bases and J by 0 bases, with 10 bases between the two germline ends. The CDR3 is made up of 13 amino acids. Here the CDR3 DNA reads TGTGCCTGGGGACAGATTACTAACTATGGCTACACCTTC. Its translation is CAWGQITNYGYTF.

The CDR3 DNA sequence: TGTGCCAGCAGTTCCCACGGTGGGGCGGAAGAGCAGTACTTC. Translating gives CASSSHGGAEEQYF. This chain joins TRBV28 and TRBJ2-7; D possibly corresponds to TRBD1 (5 bases). There are 14 residues in the CDR3. Deletions cut 4 bases from V and 7 bases from J, with 17 bases between. In germline, CDR1 is MDHEN, CDR2 SYDVKM. Filled out from reference TRBV28 and TRBJ2-7, the complete variable domain reads DVKVTQSSRYLVKRTGEKVFLECVQDMDHENMFWYRQDPGLGLRLIYFSYDVKMKEKGDIPEGYSVSREKKERFSLILESASTNQTSMYLCASSSHGGAEEQYFGPGTRLTVT.

This clone was seen once. For the CDR3, the DNA is TGTGCCAGCAGCGTAGGGGCCTCCGGAGGCACCGGGGAGCTGTTTTTT. Residues: CASSVGASGGTGELFF. The V gene is TRBV9, the J gene TRBJ2-2; TRBD2 might be the D (5 bases). In germline, CDR1 is SGDLS, CDR2 YYNGEE. This CDR3 spans 16 amino acids. The V end was cut by 0 bases, the J end by 4 bases, with 13 bases between.

In its sample, this clone was seen a few times. The V call is TRBV7-8, the J call TRBJ1-5, with TRBD1 matching over 7 bases. With V trimmed by 0 bases and J by 1 base, 6 bases remained unmatched. Germline lookup yields CDR1 SGHVS and CDR2 FQNEAQ. This CDR3 is 17 amino acids long. CDR3 loop: CASSLAVGQASNQPQHF. For the CDR3, the DNA is TGTGCCAGCAGCTTAGCGGTAGGACAGGCAAGCAATCAGCCCCAGCATTTT.

The chain employs TRBV6-2 or TRBV6-3 and TRBJ2-1, with D possibly being TRBD2 (6 bases). V gave up 7 bases and J gave up 4 bases, with 17 bases separating them. The CDR3 is made up of 15 amino acids. CDR1 and CDR2 from the germline V gene are MNHEY and SVGEGT. CDR3 DNA: TGTGCCAGCATCCCCGGGAGACCCCAATACAATGAGCAGTTCTTC. This codes for CASIPGRPQYNEQFF.

The J gene is TRBJ1-1, the V gene TRBV18; 7 nucleotides match TRBD1. V shed 3 bases, J shed 6 bases, and the junction held 10 bases outside the gene matches. CDR1 and CDR2 from the germline V gene are KGHSH and LQKENI. CDR3 length equals 15 residues. CDR3: CASSPRGQPGPEAFF. The CDR3 DNA follows: TGTGCCAGCTCACCCAGGGGACAGCCGGGCCCTGAAGCTTTCTTT.

In regard to this clone: One end of the junction fails to match germline, which may point to a read error. This chain joins TRBV7-7 and TRBJ1-1; no clear D. The CDR3 spans 13 residues. Germline V gene data show CDR1 as SSHAT and CDR2 as FNYEAQ (reference sequence). In DNA, the CDR3 is TGTGCTAGCAGCCCCAATCGGGACACTGAAGCTTTCTTT. Translated, it gives CASSPNRDTEAFF.

As for this clone: A much more abundant neighbour one base away suggests this may be a read error. Written as DNA, the CDR3 is TGTGCCAGCAGCATCGGGGGGAACACTGAAGCTTTCTTT. This sequence encodes CASSIGGNTEAFF. This rearrangement joins TRBV7-8 to TRBJ1-1; a possible D gene is TRBD1 (5 bases). The V end lost 5 bases, the J end lost 1 base, and 8 bases lay between the germline ends. Germline V CDR1 and CDR2: SGHVS, FQNEAQ. The CDR3 covers 13 residues.

The gene calls are TRBV5-1 and TRBJ1-3; maybe TRBD1 (6 bases). The CDR3 length is 17 residues. Trimming removed 4 bases from V and 4 bases from J, with 21 bases in between. The germline CDR1 and CDR2 sequences are SGHRS and YFSETQ. CDR3 amino acids: CASSLYSVGATGNTIYF. The CDR3 DNA reads TGCGCCAGCAGCCTGTACTCAGTGGGGGCGACGGGAAACACCATATATTTT.

The chain joins TRBV6-6 to TRBJ1-2, with 8 bases lining up with TRBD1. Germline V gives CDR1 MNHNY, CDR2 SVGAGI (reference sequence). This CDR3 spans 13 amino acids. The V and J ends lost 6 bases and 8 bases, in that order; junction bases with no gene match: 8. DNA of the CDR3: TGTGCCAGCAGGACCCTACAGGGGGGGGGCTACACCTTC. Translation gives CASRTLQGGGYTF.